The text below deals with one TCR beta chain. This sample stems from a study of cytotoxic CD8 clonotypes in ibrutinib-treated CLL. The CDR3 is 17 residues long. J was trimmed by 4 bases and V by 5 bases; bases with no gene match: 9. The V gene's germline CDR1 is LNHDA and CDR2 SQIVND (reference sequence). Assay: immunoSEQ multiplex PCR; the TCRdb copy retains only in-frame clones and omits some. The table records 140,000 to 150,000 clones, 75% to 80% of them present only once. The material sequenced was PBMCs, taken after 24 months of ibrutinib treatment. V and J are TRBV19 and TRBJ2-5; TRBD2 matches at 14 bases. The clonotype was recovered from a human donor with chronic lymphocytic leukemia. The CDR3 loop reads CASSAQGLAGEGETQYF. Here the CDR3 DNA reads TGTGCCAGTAGTGCCCAGGGACTAGCGGGAGAGGGAGAGACCCAGTACTTC.